Presented here are 13 T cell receptor beta chains from one specimen sequenced in a study of shared clonotypes between healthy human individuals. Measured with immunoSEQ multiplex PCR; TCRdb has only the in-frame clones, and not every one. The sample records over 1.4 million clones, about 96% being singletons. Sequenced sample: naive CD4+ T cells sorted from blood. The subset denotes: CD45RA+ positively selected. The receptors originated from a young man in good health.

V gene TRBV2 combines with J gene TRBJ2-1; D possibly corresponds to TRBD2 (6 bases). The CDR3 covers 14 residues. CDR1 and CDR2 (germline): SNHLY, FYNNEI. The V gene lost 2 bases and the J gene lost 5 bases, with 10 bases spanning the gap. In DNA, the CDR3 is TGTGCCAGCAGTGAATGGCGGGAACACAATGAGCAGTTCTTC. Protein: CASSEWREHNEQFF.

This clone has just one count. The same CDR3 arises from other DNA sequences in this sample as well. The chain has TRBV5-1 and TRBJ1-3; D is ambiguous. In germline, CDR1 is SGHRS, CDR2 YFSETQ. The CDR3 covers 14 residues. V was clipped by 2 bases and J by 0 bases, with 6 bases between them. The CDR3 DNA reads TGCGCCAGCAGCTTAGCCAGCTCTGGAAACACCATATATTTT. Its protein is CASSLASSGNTIYF.

V gene TRBV15 combines with J gene TRBJ2-2; D gene uncertain. CDR1 and CDR2 (germline): LNHNV, YYDKDF (reference sequence). V lost 1 base, J lost 6 bases, and 0 bases lay in between. The CDR3 sequence is 11 residues long. The CDR3 loop is CATSRAGELFF. Written as DNA, the CDR3 is TGTGCCACCAGCAGAGCCGGGGAGCTGTTTTTT.

To note about this clone: Other DNA sequences in this sample translate to the same CDR3. This chain links TRBV10-3 with TRBJ2-3; D is undetermined. Germline CDR1 ENHRY, CDR2 SYGVKD. This CDR3 has 11 residues. V lost 3 bases to trimming and J lost 4 bases, with 2 bases between them. CDR3 nucleotide sequence: TGTGCCATCAGTGAATCAGATACGCAGTATTTT. Translating gives CAISESDTQYF.

The chain is built from TRBV6-1 and TRBJ1-5; TRBD1 is a possible D gene (6 bases). The germline V and J ends were trimmed by 6 bases and 2 bases, with 11 bases remaining between them. The CDR3 totals 14 residues. Germline CDR1 reads MNHNS; CDR2 reads SASEGT. The CDR3 DNA sequence: TGTGCCAGCAGAATAGCAGGGGGCAATCAGCCCCAGCATTTT. Amino acids: CASRIAGGNQPQHF.

The rearrangement links TRBV19 to TRBJ1-5, with D hard to call. Germline CDR1 LNHDA, CDR2 SQIVND (reference sequence). The CDR3 is 15 amino acids. V lost 3 bases and J 2 bases, leaving 11 bases between the germline ends. CDR3 protein: CASSIEHARNQPQHF. The CDR3 DNA reads as TGTGCCAGTAGTATCGAGCACGCTCGCAATCAGCCCCAGCATTTT.

The J gene is TRBJ1-4, the V gene TRBV29-1; 10 bases are shared with TRBD1. The CDR3 sequence is 14 residues long. The germline V gene encodes CDR1 SQVTM and CDR2 ANQGSEA. J gave up 6 bases and V 4 bases, and 5 bases lay outside the gene matches. The DNA for the CDR3 is TGCAGCGTTGTTAGGGACAGGGGTTATGAAAAACTGTTTTTT. Protein product: CSVVRDRGYEKLFF.

The chain is built from TRBV4-2 and TRBJ2-7; D is unclear. Trimming took off 1 base at V and 5 bases at J, with 15 bases between the two ends. From germline, CDR1 is LGHNA and CDR2 YNFKEQ. The CDR3 spans 15 residues. The CDR3 region is CASSQVKGIGDEQYF. In DNA form, the CDR3 reads TGTGCCAGCAGCCAAGTCAAAGGAATTGGCGACGAGCAGTACTTC.

The V call is TRBV19, the J call TRBJ2-5, with a weak D call TRBD1 (5 bases). CDR3 length equals 14 residues. CDR1 LNHDA and CDR2 SQIVND come from the germline V gene (reference sequence). V was shortened by 7 bases and J by 0 bases, with 12 bases between the two germline ends. This CDR3 is CASIGAGYQETQYF. The CDR3 DNA reads as TGTGCCAGTATTGGGGCAGGCTACCAAGAGACCCAGTACTTC.

The chain is built from TRBV5-4 and TRBJ2-2, with D unclear. CDR1 SGHNT and CDR2 YYREEE come from the germline V gene (reference sequence). The CDR3 runs 16 residues. Between the trimmed V and J ends, which lost 0 bases and 1 base, there was a span of 10 bases. CDR3 nucleotides: TGTGCCAGCAGCTTGGGTGTGCAGGAGAACACCGGGGAGCTGTTTTTT. It yields the protein CASSLGVQENTGELFF.

J is TRBJ2-3 and V is TRBV5-1, with D hard to call. CDR1 and CDR2 (germline): SGHRS, YFSETQ. V lost 4 bases to trimming and J lost 2 bases, with 20 bases between them. This CDR3 spans 17 amino acids. The CDR3 DNA reads TGCGCCAGCAGCACCGATCCGCCAGGCGTAACCACAGATACGCAGTATTTT. Its translation: CASSTDPPGVTTDTQYF.

A single count supports this clone. The genes are TRBV6-1 and TRBJ1-1; D possibly corresponds to TRBD1 (5 bases). The CDR3 spans 16 residues. V gave up 4 bases and J gave up 0 bases, with 15 bases separating them. Germline V gene lookup returns CDR1 MNHNS and CDR2 SASEGT. The CDR3 is CASSVPGRTMNTEAFF. The DNA for the CDR3 is TGTGCCAGCAGTGTACCGGGACGCACAATGAACACTGAAGCTTTCTTT.

This sequence joins TRBV25-1 and TRBJ2-3, with a tentative D call TRBD2 (6 bases). The CDR3 extends over 15 amino acids. Germline values: CDR1 MGHDK, CDR2 SYGVNS. V was pared by 3 bases and J by 1 base, with 11 bases between. The CDR3 sequence is CASSDVGSGTDTQYF. The CDR3 DNA follows: TGTGCCAGCAGTGACGTCGGGAGTGGCACAGATACGCAGTATTTT.